This T cell receptor (beta chain) derives from a study of cytomegalovirus exposure and HLA in healthy donors (dated by TCRdb to the late 2010s). For the wider study: According to an earlier analysis of several hundred of the donors, 150 million to 200 million T cells yielded 100 million or so unique TCR beta sequences and approximately 300 Gb of sequence data. Every discovery cohort repertoire had been produced on one sequencing platform. Genome-wide SNP genotypes for about 65% of the roughly 670 donors were used in a later genetic analysis, which treated that subset as a discovery cohort. Rather than using new phenotypic data, the later analysis identified candidate immune exposures from TCR beta sequences and from how often those sequences occurred across donors. On average, around 230,000 unique TCR beta nucleotide sequences were sequenced per donor among some 430 genotyped donors of the cohort, with approximately 18% of those sequences being non-productive. Donor age, sex, ethnicity and CMV serostatus were compiled alongside the repertoire data. The study was designed to test whether signatures of past pathogen exposure could be identified by cataloging public T cell receptors. In addition to the first cohort of approximately 650 subjects, a separate validation cohort of over 90 different subjects was used. Using immunosequencing, the study profiled T cell repertoires from roughly 650 subjects and related those repertoires to cytomegalovirus serostatus. About five DR-DQ haplotypes were treated as single units for association and clustering because of strong linkage in the cohort. Typing coverage varied by locus: roughly 620-640 donors for A, B, C, DRB1 and DQB1; approximately 500 for DQA1; more than 600 for DPA1; around 490 for DPB1. The study combined high-throughput TCR immunosequencing, statistical association of individual TCRs with disease status, and machine learning to predict cytomegalovirus infection status. An earlier analysis of several hundred of the donors applied high-throughput TCR beta sequencing to assess whether each TCR beta V gene segment acted as functional or pseudogenic. In a later analysis, previously published TCR beta repertoires from more than 500 donors were re-analyzed and high-resolution HLA genotyping was added so that TCR occurrence patterns could be studied. The genetic ancestry cluster associated with self-reported Caucasian donors included about 81% of the roughly 400 genotyped donors. HLA typing included class I and class II loci at four-digit resolution. An early release that covered about 600 HLA-typed donors contained approximately 300 gigabases of sequencing data and tens of millions of unique TCR sequences.

The CDR3 runs 16 amino acids, cysteine and phenylalanine included. Only the CDR3 part of the read is kept: 48 bases, read in frame from the first base. Trimming removed 3 bases from V and 5 bases from J; the gene matches leave 8 bases unexplained. The germline V gene encodes CDR1 SGHTA and CDR2 FQGNSA. A word on this clone: Its specific antigen is unknown. Per-nucleotide qualities are absent, and no much larger clonotype sits a single base away.

The cohort consisted of 650 to 850 healthy bone marrow donors. All cohort members were sampled while nominally healthy, although unrecorded immune exposures were likely present. The donor was CMV seronegative and was included in the group of hundreds of seronegative cohort members. A peripheral blood sample was provided by each donor, and peripheral blood mononuclear cells were used for TCR beta sequencing. Genomic DNA extraction from the blood cell samples was performed with the Qiagen DNeasy Blood Extraction Kit. The library was built by means of the immunoSEQ multiplex PCR assay. For the multiplex PCR, a mixture combining 60 forward primers for TCR Vbeta segments and 13 reverse primers for TCR Jbeta segments was used. The CDR3 region of rearranged TCR beta genes was amplified from genomic DNA by a multiplex PCR assay. The Illumina HiSeq System was used to sequence the amplified TCR beta libraries as 87-base-pair reads. In the original analysis: A later analysis tallied approximately 87 million unique TCR beta chains across the 666 repertoires, and 10 million to 11 million of those chains were shared by two or more donors. A nearest-neighbor algorithm error-corrected the raw reads and collapsed the reads into unique sequences, merging closely related sequences to remove PCR and sequencing errors. Alignment of CDR3 sequences to IMGT reference sequences was used to assign V, D and J gene segments. For a sequence to be retained, at least a six-nucleotide match to both a V gene segment and a J gene segment was required. Rearrangements were classified as productive when the CDR3 lacked stop codons and remained in frame with V and J, and all other rearrangements were classified as non-productive. CDR3 was defined by IMGT convention, running from the second conserved V-encoded cysteine to the conserved J-encoded phenylalanine. The earlier analysis of a few hundred of the donors excluded sequences that lacked an unambiguous match to a single V gene segment. In an earlier analysis of 587 of the donors, V segments were called functional above 56.7% productive rearrangements and were called segregating when the between-donor standard deviation exceeded 5%. A statistical classification framework was built for diagnosing cytomegalovirus status from the catalog of TCR beta chain sequences. V and J gene assignment, in a later analysis, came from comparing TCR nucleotide sequences with IMGT/GENE-DB human TR gene sequences. The TCRdist pipeline was used in a later analysis to assign CDR3 sequences and most-parsimonious VDJ recombination scenarios. In a later analysis, each TCR beta chain was defined by its CDR3 amino acid sequence together with its V-gene family, and reads lacking a unique V-gene family were excluded. A later analysis removed 450 to 600 highly shared, low-generation-probability nucleotide sequences to deal with suspected cross-contamination and a sequencing artifact. For each public chain, a later analysis derived a clonal expansion index from normalized ranks of inferred template counts within each repertoire. Generation probabilities in a later analysis came from a VDJ recombination model fitted to out-of-frame rearrangements, and those results were checked against IGoR. A later analysis scored TCR-TCR, TCR-HLA and TCR-CMV co-occurrence with hypergeometric tests, applying a repertoire-size bias correction to TCR pairs. A later analysis estimated false discovery rates by permuting HLA or CMV assignments 20 times. In a later analysis, co-occurring TCRs were grouped using DBSCAN, and TCRdist sequence similarity was added for clustering within HLA-allele-positive subsets. Co-occurrence clustering excluded repertoires with fewer than 30,000 or more than 120,000 public chains, plus five with anomalous nucleotide sharing. TCRdb re-hosts the immuneACCESS table, in-frame sequences only. Its copies lack some clones; in the studies checked, an unresolved V gene accounts for under half of them, and the cause for the rest is not known. V and J calls and clone size come straight from that table; D and trimming were deduced from the DNA. The sample contains roughly 170,000 clones, 80% of them found a single time. The biggest ten clones account for about 1.3% of the sample.

The investigation overall reported the following: Most CMV-associated TCR beta chains appeared to be HLA-restricted in a later analysis, and the HLA associations seemed to be driven largely by CMV exposure. Compared with equally common non-associated chains, HLA-associated TCR beta chains in a later analysis were more clonally expanded and had lower generation probabilities. The earlier analysis of almost 600 of the donors excluded around 17 rarely observed V segments, including chromosome 9 orphons, because counts were too low. Because some donors lacked HLA typing at each locus, the association tests relied only on the typed subset. While some public TCRs were present in many individuals, most TCR sequences turned up only very rarely across donors. V-gene and J-gene trimming of TCR beta chains was associated with a missense DCLRE1C variant in a later genetic analysis, and the association was replicated in an independent cohort. In a later analysis, the rate of TCR association differed among HLA loci, with DRB1 alleles having the most associated TCRs and HLA-C alleles having the fewest. Correlated functional status among segregating V segments might be attributable to linkage disequilibrium, but an unknown experimental factor could not be ruled out. Several of the top co-occurrence clusters appeared to be linked to parvovirus B19, influenza, CMV and Epstein-Barr virus, according to a later analysis. A later analysis associated about 17,000 TCR beta sequences with specific HLA alleles at a false discovery rate of 0.05. In an earlier analysis of about 600 of the donors, most TCR beta V segments appeared in productive rearrangements about 87% or about 30% of the time, broadly matching IMGT annotations. Strong co-occurrence of HLA alleles, especially DR and DQ, made assigning TCR associations to individual alleles difficult. Only TCR beta chains were sequenced in this cohort, and the absence of alpha or paired-chain data limited detectable features. In a later genetic analysis, fewer N-insertions in productive TCRs were reported among donors in an Asian-associated ancestry cluster than the 666-donor mean. It was suggested by the authors that the approach could potentially be generalized to other disease states and immunological phenotypes. The presence/absence analyses assumed that sequencing depth was roughly uniform across donors, and that assumption may not be true. The study listed around 160 TCR beta chains as associated with cytomegalovirus. A further reported finding was that TCR beta sequences accurately predicted the HLA-A and HLA-B alleles for most subjects in the first cohort. The classifier was reported to diagnose cytomegalovirus status with high specificity and sensitivity in both the original cohort and the validation cohort. A cluster of highly shared sequence variants was judged likely to be a technical artifact of the sequencing pipeline. A few of the identified cytomegalovirus-associated TCR beta chains were confirmed in vitro to be specific for cytomegalovirus antigens. The 87-base-pair reads could not distinguish some IMGT-functional V segments, including TRBV6-2 and TRBV6-3, so those segments were excluded. The only immune exposure information available for the cohort was CMV serostatus.

Sample: PBMCs. The TCR was taken from a man aged 25-45 years in good health and CMV-seronegative. This receptor chain uses TRBV7-2 and TRBJ2-5; 11 nucleotides in the junction match TRBD2. The base sequence is TGTGCCAGCAGCTTGCTAACTAGCGGGGGCCGGGAGACCCAGTACTTC. Its amino acids are CASSLLTSGGRETQYF.